This is a list of T cell receptor beta chains from one sample in a study of blood T cell repertoires in COVID-19. The table came from immunoSEQ multiplex PCR; TCRdb's copy has only in-frame clones and leaves some out. The sample gives roughly 130,000 clones, about four fifths of which show up once; approximately 13% is in the top ten. Sequences were obtained from peripheral blood. The receptors shown here come from a woman aged 25 to 45 who had recovered from COVID-19. CDR3s include the opening cysteine and the closing phenylalanine or tryptophan. A D gene is named only where the DNA matches it firmly. Clone size, where shown, is once, few, many, or a class for clones that have expanded.

- TRBJ2-3 TRBV9 - CASSVSPSSTDTQYF TGTGCCAGCAGCGTATCTCCTAGTAGCACAGATACGCAGTATTTT
TRBD2 TRBJ2-7 TRBV5-1 - CASSSSGGAREQYF TGCGCCAGCAGCTCTAGCGGGGGGGCACGGGAGCAGTACTTC
TRBD1 TRBJ1-1 TRBV12-5 - CASGQTGVVTEAFF TGTGCTAGTGGCCAGACAGGGGTGGTCACTGAAGCTTTCTTT
- TRBJ2-1 TRBV6-5 few CASTPQAGTYNEQFF TGTGCCAGCACACCTCAGGCAGGGACCTACAATGAGCAGTTCTTC
- TRBJ2-7 TRBV11-2 few CASSLGVARSEQYF TGTGCCAGCAGCTTAGGTGTCGCTCGGAGCGAGCAGTACTTC
TRBD1 TRBJ2-3 TRBV11-2 - CASSSQGVGTDTQYF TGTGCCAGCAGCTCCCAGGGGGTGGGTACAGATACGCAGTATTTT
TRBD2 TRBJ2-3 TRBV7-7 once CASSYSGKSTDTQYF TGTGCTAGCAGCTATAGCGGGAAAAGCACAGATACGCAGTATTTT
- TRBJ2-2 TRBV7-7 few CASSPRGFGTGELFF TGTGCTAGCAGCCCAAGGGGGTTTGGCACCGGGGAGCTGTTTTTT
TRBD2 TRBJ2-3 TRBV7-9 - CASSLGPRGEGDTQYF TGTGCCAGCAGCTTAGGTCCGCGGGGGGAGGGAGATACGCAGTATTTT
- TRBJ1-1 TRBV28 - CASSLLELSTEAFF TGTGCCAGCAGTTTACTAGAGTTGAGCACTGAAGCTTTCTTT
- TRBJ1-1 TRBV5-1 - CASSPVAGGLAFF TGCGCCAGCAGCCCCGTGGCCGGGGGTTTAGCTTTCTTT
- TRBJ1-4 TRBV4-1 - CASSPEYREKLFF TGCGCCAGCAGCCCAGAGTATCGGGAAAAACTGTTTTTT
TRBD2 TRBJ2-7 TRBV7-9 - CASSFAGDTYEQYF TGTGCCAGCAGCTTTGCGGGAGACACCTACGAGCAGTACTTC
TRBD2 TRBJ2-7 TRBV5-6 - CASSFYRLAGGPSYEQYF TGTGCCAGCAGCTTTTACCGACTAGCGGGAGGGCCGTCCTACGAGCAGTACTTC
- TRBJ1-1 TRBV14 many CASSRNSPEAFF TGTGCCAGCAGCAGGAACAGCCCTGAAGCTTTCTTT
- TRBJ2-7 TRBV6-5 - CASSYGRGYRYEQYF TGTGCCAGCAGTTACGGGAGGGGGTACCGCTACGAGCAGTACTTC
TRBD1 TRBJ2-5 TRBV5-1 few CASSYGTGPTGETQYF TGCGCCAGCAGTTACGGGACAGGGCCAACCGGAGAGACCCAGTACTTC
- TRBJ1-1 TRBV19 - CASSIVSYLSGDSTEAFF TGTGCCAGTAGTATTGTATCCTACTTATCGGGGGACTCCACTGAAGCTTTCTTT
TRBD2 TRBJ2-1 TRBV5-1 - CASSFRGGGNEQFF TGCGCCAGCAGCTTCCGGGGGGGCGGCAATGAGCAGTTCTTC
- TRBJ2-1 TRBV11-2 - CASSPGGNEQFF TGTGCCAGCAGCCCCGGGGGCAATGAGCAGTTCTTC
TRBD2 TRBJ2-7 TRBV5-4 - CASSFDGRPSYEQYF TGTGCCAGCAGCTTCGACGGGAGGCCCTCCTACGAGCAGTACTTC
TRBD2 TRBJ2-1 TRBV9 - CASSVGGTRGTNEQFF TGTGCCAGCAGCGTAGGAGGGACTAGAGGAACTAATGAGCAGTTCTTC
- TRBJ1-5 TRBV12-3/TRBV12-4 once CASSLARHQPQHF TGTGCCAGCAGTTTAGCGCGGCATCAGCCCCAGCATTTT
- TRBJ2-1 TRBV12-3/TRBV12-4 - CASRYTPYNEQFF TGTGCCAGCAGGTATACTCCGTACAATGAGCAGTTCTTC
- TRBJ1-4 TRBV5-1 - CASSSTVAGELFF TGCGCCAGCAGCTCGACCGTTGCAGGGGAACTGTTTTTT
TRBD1 TRBJ1-6 TRBV18 - CASSQAGTGESPLHF TGTGCCAGCTCACAGGCCGGGACAGGGGAGTCACCCCTCCACTTT
TRBD1 TRBJ1-4 TRBV30 - CAWSRKRTGGAEVGEKLFF TGTGCCTGGAGTCGAAAAAGGACAGGGGGCGCGGAGGTCGGAGAAAAACTGTTTTTT
- TRBJ1-2 TRBV9 once CASSGTGSNYGYTF TGTGCCAGCAGCGGCACGGGTAGTAACTATGGCTACACCTTC
TRBD1 TRBJ1-1 TRBV30 - CAWSRHPFGTGLNTEAFF TGTGCCTGGAGTAGGCATCCGTTTGGGACAGGACTGAACACTGAAGCTTTCTTT
- TRBJ2-5 TRBV7-3 - CASSLRRKETQYF TGTGCCAGCAGCTTAAGGAGGAAAGAGACCCAGTACTTC
TRBD1 TRBJ2-5 TRBV6-5 - CASVQGPETQYF TGTGCCAGCGTACAGGGGCCAGAGACCCAGTACTTC
TRBD1 TRBJ1-5 TRBV28 - CASSSPGQGGNQPQHF TGTGCCAGCAGTTCCCCGGGACAGGGTGGCAATCAGCCCCAGCATTTT
TRBD1 TRBJ2-2 TRBV10-3 - CATGQDGTGELFF TGTGCCACGGGACAGGATGGCACCGGGGAGCTGTTTTTT
- TRBJ2-5 TRBV6-5 - CASSYLGTIQETQYF TGTGCCAGCAGTTATCTGGGGACAATCCAAGAGACCCAGTACTTC
- TRBJ2-3 TRBV27 - CASSLSADTQYF TGTGCCAGCAGTCTTAGTGCGGATACGCAGTATTTT
TRBD2 TRBJ2-1 TRBV18 - CASSRMVSSGGPSSYNEQFF TGTGCCAGCTCACGGATGGTTTCTAGCGGGGGGCCGAGCTCCTACAATGAGCAGTTCTTC
TRBD1 TRBJ1-4 TRBV2 - CASRRQGAGGEKLFF TGTGCCAGCAGGAGACAGGGGGCGGGAGGGGAAAAACTGTTTTTT
- TRBJ2-1 TRBV11-3 - CASSATWGARLNEQFF TGTGCCAGCAGCGCAACTTGGGGAGCCAGACTTAATGAGCAGTTCTTC
- TRBJ1-1 TRBV5-6 - CASSLVLRGGGTEAFF TGTGCCAGCAGCTTGGTATTACGGGGAGGTGGAACTGAAGCTTTCTTT